This T cell receptor (beta chain) was sequenced during a study of blood T cell repertoires in COVID-19. Produced via immunoSEQ multiplex PCR; TCRdb's table is partial and in-frame only. The sample has under 200,000 clones, roughly 84% seen once. There are 13 residues in the CDR3. Trimming took off 0 bases at V and 3 bases at J, with 5 bases between the two ends. Germline V gene lookup returns CDR1 SGHTA and CDR2 FQGNSA. The sample was peripheral blood. This TCR was recovered from a woman of 80 years or more with acute or convalescent COVID-19. The V gene is TRBV7-2, the J gene TRBJ1-1; D not resolved. The CDR3 nucleotides are TGTGCCAGCAGCTTAGCTCTTTACACTGAAGCTTTCTTT. Translated, it gives CASSLALYTEAFF.